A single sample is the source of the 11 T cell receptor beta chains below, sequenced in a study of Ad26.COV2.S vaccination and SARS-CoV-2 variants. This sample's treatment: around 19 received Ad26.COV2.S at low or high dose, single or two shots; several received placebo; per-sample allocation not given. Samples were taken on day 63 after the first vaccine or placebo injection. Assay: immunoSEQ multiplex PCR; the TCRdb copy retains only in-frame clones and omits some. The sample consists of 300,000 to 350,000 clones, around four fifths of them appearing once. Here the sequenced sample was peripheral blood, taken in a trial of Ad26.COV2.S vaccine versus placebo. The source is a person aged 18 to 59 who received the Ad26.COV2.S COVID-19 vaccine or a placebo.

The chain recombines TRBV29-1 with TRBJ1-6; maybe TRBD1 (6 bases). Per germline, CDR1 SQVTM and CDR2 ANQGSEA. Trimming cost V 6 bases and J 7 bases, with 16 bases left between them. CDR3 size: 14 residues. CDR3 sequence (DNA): TGCAGCGTGAGGGACGGGGGCTTAAATTCACCCCTCCACTTT. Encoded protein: CSVRDGGLNSPLHF.

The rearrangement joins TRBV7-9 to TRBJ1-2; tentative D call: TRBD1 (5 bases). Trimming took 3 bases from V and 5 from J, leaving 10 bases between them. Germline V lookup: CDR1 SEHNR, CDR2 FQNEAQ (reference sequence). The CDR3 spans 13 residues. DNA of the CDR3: TGTGCCAGCAGCTTCGGCGGGACTTATGGCTACACCTTC. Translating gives CASSFGGTYGYTF.

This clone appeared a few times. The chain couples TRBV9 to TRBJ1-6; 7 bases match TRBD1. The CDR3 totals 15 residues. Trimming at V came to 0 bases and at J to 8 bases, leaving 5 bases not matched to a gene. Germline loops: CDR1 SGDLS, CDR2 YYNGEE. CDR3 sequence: CASSVDGTAHSPLHF. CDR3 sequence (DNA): TGTGCCAGCAGCGTAGACGGGACAGCACATTCACCCCTCCACTTT.

CDR3 loop: CASSTTPASTDTQYF. CDR3 nucleotides: TGCGCCAGCAGCACCACACCCGCTAGCACAGATACGCAGTATTTT. This chain links TRBV5-1 with TRBJ2-3; unclear D gene. Germline V gene lookup returns CDR1 SGHRS and CDR2 YFSETQ. The CDR3 length is 15 residues. V dropped 4 bases and J dropped 0 bases, with 12 bases sitting between them.

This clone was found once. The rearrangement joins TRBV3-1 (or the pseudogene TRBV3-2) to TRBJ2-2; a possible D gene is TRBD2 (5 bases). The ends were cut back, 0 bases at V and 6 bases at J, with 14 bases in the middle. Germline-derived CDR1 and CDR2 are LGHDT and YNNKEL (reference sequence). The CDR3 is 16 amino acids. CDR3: CASSQDERFGAGELFF. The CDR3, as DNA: TGTGCCAGCAGCCAAGATGAGCGGTTCGGGGCCGGGGAGCTGTTTTTT.

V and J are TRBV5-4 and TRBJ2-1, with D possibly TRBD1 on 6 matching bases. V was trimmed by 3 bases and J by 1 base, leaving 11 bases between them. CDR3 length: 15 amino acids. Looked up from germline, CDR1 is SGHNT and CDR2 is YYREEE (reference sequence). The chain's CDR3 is CASSSRQVSYNEQFF. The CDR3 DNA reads TGTGCCAGCAGCTCCCGACAGGTATCCTACAATGAGCAGTTCTTC.

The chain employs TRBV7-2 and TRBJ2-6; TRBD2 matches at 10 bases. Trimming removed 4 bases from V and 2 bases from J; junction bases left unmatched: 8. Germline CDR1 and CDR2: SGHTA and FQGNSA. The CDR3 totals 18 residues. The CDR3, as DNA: TGTGCCAGCAGCTGGTACTCAAGCGGGGGGGCTGGGGCCAACGTCCTGACTTTC. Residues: CASSWYSSGGAGANVLTF.

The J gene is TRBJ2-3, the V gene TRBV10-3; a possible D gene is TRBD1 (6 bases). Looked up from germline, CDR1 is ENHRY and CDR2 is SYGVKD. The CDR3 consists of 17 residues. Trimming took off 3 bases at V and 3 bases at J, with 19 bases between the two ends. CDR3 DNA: TGTGCCATCAGTGACCTTCGACAGGCCGGGGTGACAGATACGCAGTATTTT. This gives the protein CAISDLRQAGVTDTQYF.

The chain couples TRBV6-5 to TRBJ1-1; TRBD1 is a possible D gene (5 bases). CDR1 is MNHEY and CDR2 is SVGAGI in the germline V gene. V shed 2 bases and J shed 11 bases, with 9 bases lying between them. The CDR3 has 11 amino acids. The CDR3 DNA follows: TGTGCCAGCAGTTACGGACAAAGGGCTTTCTTT. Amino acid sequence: CASSYGQRAFF.

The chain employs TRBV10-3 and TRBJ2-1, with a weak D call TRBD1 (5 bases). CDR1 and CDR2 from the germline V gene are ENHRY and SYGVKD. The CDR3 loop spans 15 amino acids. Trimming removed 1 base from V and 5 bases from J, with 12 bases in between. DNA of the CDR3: TGTGCCATCAGTGAGTACGTCCAGGGTGACAATGAGCAGTTCTTC. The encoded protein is CAISEYVQGDNEQFF.

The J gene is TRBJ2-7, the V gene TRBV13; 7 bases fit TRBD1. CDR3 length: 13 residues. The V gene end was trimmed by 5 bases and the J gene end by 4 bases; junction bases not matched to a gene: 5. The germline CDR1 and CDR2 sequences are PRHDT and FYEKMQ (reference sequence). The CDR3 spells CASSPRQGYEQYF. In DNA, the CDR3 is TGTGCCAGCAGCCCCCGACAGGGATACGAGCAGTACTTC. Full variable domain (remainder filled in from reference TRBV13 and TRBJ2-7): AAGVIQSPRHLIKEKRETATLKCYPIPRHDTVYWYQQGPGQDPQFLISFYEKMQSDKGSIPDRFSAQQFSDYHSELNMSSLELGDSALYFCASSPRQGYEQYFGPGTRLTVT.